The present TCR beta chain was sequenced within a study of blood T cell repertoires in COVID-19. TCRdb's table, derived via immunoSEQ multiplex PCR, lists solely in-frame clones and lacks some. The sample contains about 170,000 clones, more than 75% of which appear only once. The CDR3 contains 17 residues. The J segment lost 2 bases and the V segment lost 5 bases, leaving 5 bases of the junction unmatched. CDR1 SSHAT and CDR2 FNYEAQ come from the germline V gene (reference sequence). The material sequenced was peripheral blood. This sequence joins TRBV7-7 and TRBJ2-1, with 14 bases fitting TRBD2. This sequence was found in a man aged 45-65 years who had recovered from COVID-19. CDR3 sequence (DNA): TGTGCCAGCAGCGCCGGGACTAGCGGGGGCGCCTACAATGAGCAGTTCTTC. As protein: CASSAGTSGGAYNEQFF.